These 28 T cell receptor beta chains came from one sample sequenced in a study of cytomegalovirus exposure and HLA in healthy donors. PCR primers comprised 60 Vbeta and 13 Jbeta primers. TCRdb's copy holds only in-frame clones and misses some; the assay was immunoSEQ multiplex PCR. Among just over 95,000 clones listed, around 73% were seen once. Specimen: PBMCs. These receptors were collected from a woman in her thirties or forties in good health and CMV-seropositive.

The chain recombines TRBV10-3 with TRBJ2-2; 9 bases are a match to TRBD1. Losses at the gene ends were 5 bases for V and 6 bases for J; bases not matched to a gene: 7. The germline V gene encodes CDR1 ENHRY and CDR2 SYGVKD. The CDR3 runs 15 residues. This CDR3 reads CAISRQGGGAGELFF. In nucleotides, the CDR3 is TGTGCCATCAGTCGACAGGGGGGCGGTGCCGGGGAGCTGTTTTTT.

The chain joins TRBV19 to TRBJ1-1, with D possibly matching TRBD1 (5 bases). CDR3 length: 14 residues. CDR1 LNHDA and CDR2 SQIVND come from the germline V gene (reference sequence). V lost 4 bases and J lost 0, with 9 bases in between. The chain's CDR3 is CASSRTRMNTEAFF. In nucleotides, the CDR3 is TGTGCCAGTAGTAGGACAAGGATGAACACTGAAGCTTTCTTT.

CDR3 residues: CASSQDTPRGYTF. CDR3 nucleotide sequence: TGCGCCAGCAGCCAAGATACACCGCGGGGCTACACCTTC. J is TRBJ1-2 and V is TRBV4-1; D gene unclear. The CDR3 length is 13 residues. Trimming left V 0 bases short and J 8 bases short, with 10 bases between. CDR1 and CDR2 (germline): MGHRA, YSYEKL.

The J gene is TRBJ2-7, the V gene TRBV28; D is perhaps TRBD1 (6 bases). Germline loops: CDR1 MDHEN, CDR2 SYDVKM. V was trimmed by 11 bases and J by 4 bases, leaving 21 bases between them. This CDR3 is 14 amino acids long. The CDR3 is CACLEGGRGYEQYF. The DNA for the CDR3 is TGTGCCTGTTTGGAAGGTGGCAGGGGTTACGAGCAGTACTTC.

CDR3 amino acids: CASSIDPTRREQFF. CDR3 sequence (DNA): TGTGCCAGTAGTATAGATCCGACGAGGAGGGAGCAGTTCTTC. The chain has TRBV19 and TRBJ2-1, with a tentative D call TRBD2 (5 bases). Germline V gene sequence: CDR1 LNHDA, CDR2 SQIVND (reference sequence). Trimming left V 0 bases short and J 10 bases short, with 13 bases between. The CDR3 covers 14 residues.

The chain uses TRBV4-2 and TRBJ1-2, with 12 bases that match TRBD1. The CDR3 loop spans 18 amino acids. CDR1 and CDR2 from the germline V gene are LGHNA and YNFKEQ. With V trimmed by 1 base and J by 4 bases, 10 bases remained unmatched. In DNA, the CDR3 is TGTGCCAGCAGCCAAGGAGCGGGACAGGGGGCATCGAGCTATGGCTACACCTTC. Translated: CASSQGAGQGASSYGYTF.

V is TRBV2 and J is TRBJ2-2; D gene ambiguous. Germline V CDR1 and CDR2: SNHLY, FYNNEI. V lost 7 bases and J lost 1, with 13 bases in between. CDR3 length: 15 amino acids. The CDR3 region is CASTESGWNTGELFF. CDR3 sequence (DNA): TGTGCCAGCACGGAGTCCGGGTGGAACACCGGGGAGCTGTTTTTT.

The V call is TRBV5-4, the J call TRBJ2-3; 14 bases fit TRBD2. Germline trimming cut 4 bases from V and 5 bases from J; bases unmatched to any gene: 12. Germline V gene sequence: CDR1 SGHNT, CDR2 YYREEE (reference sequence). The CDR3 runs 18 residues. CDR3 nucleotide sequence: TGTGCCAGCAGCCTAATGGGGACTAGCGGGAGCCCTGGAGATACGCAGTATTTT. This sequence encodes CASSLMGTSGSPGDTQYF.

This chain connects TRBV19 to TRBJ1-2; 8 nucleotides match TRBD1. CDR3 length equals 18 residues. Looked up from germline, CDR1 is LNHDA and CDR2 is SQIVND (reference sequence). V was clipped by 6 bases and J by 1 base; unmatched bases: 16. Written as DNA, the CDR3 is TGTGCCAGTAGGGACCCCACAGGGGGTTCGGCGTATAACTATGGCTACACCTTC. It encodes CASRDPTGGSAYNYGYTF.

Note on this clone: A junction end diverges from the germline sequence, so it may reflect a read error. V usage is TRBV5-1 and J usage is TRBJ2-5; 9 bases match TRBD2. CDR3 length: 15 residues. Germline CDR1 reads SGHRS; CDR2 reads YFSETQ. The DNA for the CDR3 is TGCGCCAACAGCTTGATGACTAGCGGAGAAGAGACCCAGTACTTC. Residues: CANSLMTSGEETQYF.

A few counts support this clone. The chain carries TRBV14 and TRBJ2-7, with TRBD2 identical over 8 bases. Germline assignment: CDR1 SGHDN and CDR2 FVKESK. Trimming took 4 bases from V and 2 from J; bases not matched to a gene: 1. The CDR3 covers 13 residues. CDR3 sequence (DNA): TGTGCCAGCAGCCCGGGAGGGGCCTACGAGCAGTACTTC. This translates into CASSPGGAYEQYF.

This chain connects TRBV18 to TRBJ1-2; a weak D match, TRBD1 (5 bases). The CDR3 consists of 16 residues. Germline CDR1 is KGHSH and CDR2 is LQKENI. Deletions cut 2 bases from V and 0 bases from J, with 13 bases between. For the CDR3, the DNA is TGTGCCAGCTCACCAGGCAGGGTGCCCACTAACTATGGCTACACCTTC. It encodes CASSPGRVPTNYGYTF.

V and J are TRBV6-5 and TRBJ2-7, with D uncertain. Germline V gene lookup returns CDR1 MNHEY and CDR2 SVGAGI. This CDR3 has 14 residues. The V end was cut by 5 bases, the J end by 3 bases, with 14 bases between. CDR3 amino acids: CASSPLPPSYEQYF. The CDR3 DNA reads TGTGCCAGCAGTCCCCTACCCCCAAGCTACGAGCAGTACTTC.

The V and J genes are TRBV4-1 and TRBJ2-1; D gene ambiguous. V dropped 1 base and J dropped 4 bases, with 5 bases sitting between them. Germline assignment: CDR1 MGHRA and CDR2 YSYEKL. The CDR3 totals 13 residues. The chain's CDR3 is CASSQVRYNEQFF. In nucleotides, the CDR3 is TGCGCCAGCAGCCAAGTCAGGTACAATGAGCAGTTCTTC.

The genes are TRBV30 and TRBJ1-3, with no clear D. The CDR3 spans 15 residues. V was trimmed by 1 base and J by 0 bases, leaving 10 bases between them. Germline V lookup: CDR1 GTSNPN, CDR2 SVGIG (reference sequence). The CDR3 spells CAWSGEELSGNTIYF. As DNA, the CDR3 is TGTGCCTGGAGTGGTGAGGAACTCTCTGGAAACACCATATATTTT.

This clone was seen a handful of times. The J gene is TRBJ2-1, the V gene TRBV2, with TRBD2 matching 8 bases. Germline CDR1 reads SNHLY; CDR2 reads FYNNEI. V was pared by 8 bases and J by 15 bases, with 6 bases of the junction left unmatched. This CDR3 has 10 residues. The CDR3 DNA reads TGTGCCAGCGTCGGACTAGCCACGTTCTTC. Amino acids: CASVGLATFF.

The V gene is TRBV11-3, the J gene TRBJ1-4; 12 bases match TRBD1. Germline V gene sequence: CDR1 SGHNT, CDR2 YENEEA. The CDR3 consists of 18 residues. The V and J ends lost 5 bases and 5 bases, in that order; junction bases with no gene match: 12. CDR3 in amino acids: CASSPGTGGLLPNEKLFF. CDR3 nucleotide sequence: TGTGCCAGCAGCCCGGGGACAGGGGGCCTGTTGCCGAATGAAAAACTGTTTTTT.

V usage is TRBV5-1 and J usage is TRBJ1-6; D unclear. The germline gives CDR1 SGHRS, CDR2 YFSETQ. The CDR3 covers 14 residues. V gave up 0 bases and J gave up 8 bases, with 9 bases separating them. CDR3 protein: CASSLDSFDSPLHF. DNA for the CDR3: TGCGCCAGCAGCTTGGACAGTTTTGATTCACCCCTCCACTTT.

The J gene is TRBJ1-4, the V gene TRBV5-6; D possibly corresponds to TRBD1 (6 bases). Germline loops: CDR1 SGHDT, CDR2 YYEEEE. The V end lost 4 bases, the J end lost 0 bases, and 13 bases lay between the germline ends. The CDR3 length is 16 residues. The CDR3 spells CASSPPGTSTNEKLFF. CDR3 DNA sequence: TGTGCCAGCAGCCCCCCCGGGACATCAACTAATGAAAAACTGTTTTTT.

This clone was observed a few times. The genes are TRBV4-1 and TRBJ2-1; 10 bases are a match to TRBD1. Trimming cost V 4 bases and J 8 bases; bases outside gene matches: 8. This CDR3 spans 15 amino acids. CDR1 is MGHRA, CDR2 YSYEKL, per germline. DNA of the CDR3: TGCGCCAGCAGCCCCGCCGACAGGGGGCTTGATGAGCAGTTCTTC. Its translation: CASSPADRGLDEQFF.

This rearrangement joins TRBV19 to TRBJ1-2; the match to TRBD1 covers 9 bases. The V segment lost 6 bases and the J segment 2 bases; nucleotides outside the gene matches: 10. CDR3 size: 16 residues. From germline, CDR1 is LNHDA and CDR2 SQIVND (reference sequence). The CDR3 protein is CASSTRRDRVNYGYTF. CDR3 in DNA: TGTGCCAGTAGCACTCGGCGGGACAGGGTCAACTATGGCTACACCTTC.

By share, this clone ranks as medium-sized. The chain links TRBV6-4 to TRBJ2-3, with 8 positions matching TRBD1. With V trimmed by 2 bases and J by 2 bases, 3 bases remained unmatched. Germline V CDR1 and CDR2: MRHNA, SNTAGT. The CDR3 loop spans 15 amino acids. For the CDR3, the DNA is TGTGCCAGCAGTGACACGGACAGGGCCACAGATACGCAGTATTTT. Its protein is CASSDTDRATDTQYF.

This chain links TRBV5-1 with TRBJ2-1, with 9 bases identical to TRBD2. V gave up 2 bases and J gave up 8 bases; unmatched junction bases: 8. CDR3 size: 15 residues. CDR1 is SGHRS and CDR2 is YFSETQ in the germline V gene. CDR3 in DNA: TGCGCCAGCAGCTTTTCCTACGCTAGCGGGGATGAGCAGTTCTTC. Its translation is CASSFSYASGDEQFF.

This rearrangement joins TRBV7-8 to TRBJ2-1, with 7 bases that match TRBD2. Trimming took 5 bases from V and 3 from J; bases not matched to a gene: 13. This CDR3 has 17 residues. The V gene's germline CDR1 is SGHVS and CDR2 FQNEAQ. The CDR3 nucleotides are TGTGCCAGCAGCCCGCGGCTAGCGGAAACCTACTACAATGAGCAGTTCTTC. Protein sequence: CASSPRLAETYYNEQFF.

V gene TRBV6-1 combines with J gene TRBJ2-7; 11 bases fit TRBD2. Germline V lookup: CDR1 MNHNS, CDR2 SASEGT. This CDR3 comprises 17 residues. V lost 3 bases to trimming and J lost 3 bases; unmatched junction nucleotides: 10. CDR3 sequence reads: CASSDPGLADGGYEQYF. The CDR3 coding sequence is TGTGCCAGCAGTGATCCGGGACTAGCGGACGGGGGCTACGAGCAGTACTTC.

The rearrangement uses TRBV5-4 and TRBJ1-6; TRBD1 is a possible D gene (5 bases). The CDR3 contains 14 residues. The germline gives CDR1 SGHNT, CDR2 YYREEE (reference sequence). Trimming took off 6 bases at V and 6 bases at J, with 13 bases between the two ends. The CDR3 protein is CASKIQDPNSPLHF. The DNA for the CDR3 is TGTGCCAGCAAGATACAGGACCCTAATTCACCCCTCCACTTT.

This sequence joins TRBV27 and TRBJ2-2; D is possibly TRBD1 (6 bases). The ends were cut back, 2 bases at V and 0 bases at J, with 7 bases in the middle. The CDR3 consists of 15 residues. From germline, CDR1 is MNHEY and CDR2 SMNVEV (reference sequence). The CDR3 loop is CASSLRGTNTGELFF. The CDR3, as DNA: TGTGCCAGCAGTTTAAGGGGGACGAACACCGGGGAGCTGTTTTTT.

This chain joins TRBV6-1 and TRBJ1-3, with 7 bases aligning to TRBD1. Trimming cost V 6 bases and J 0 bases; bases outside gene matches: 5. Looked up from germline, CDR1 is MNHNS and CDR2 is SASEGT. The length of the CDR3 is 15 residues. CDR3 region: CASSVDRYSGNTIYF. CDR3 in DNA: TGTGCCAGCAGCGTGGACAGGTACTCTGGAAACACCATATATTTT.